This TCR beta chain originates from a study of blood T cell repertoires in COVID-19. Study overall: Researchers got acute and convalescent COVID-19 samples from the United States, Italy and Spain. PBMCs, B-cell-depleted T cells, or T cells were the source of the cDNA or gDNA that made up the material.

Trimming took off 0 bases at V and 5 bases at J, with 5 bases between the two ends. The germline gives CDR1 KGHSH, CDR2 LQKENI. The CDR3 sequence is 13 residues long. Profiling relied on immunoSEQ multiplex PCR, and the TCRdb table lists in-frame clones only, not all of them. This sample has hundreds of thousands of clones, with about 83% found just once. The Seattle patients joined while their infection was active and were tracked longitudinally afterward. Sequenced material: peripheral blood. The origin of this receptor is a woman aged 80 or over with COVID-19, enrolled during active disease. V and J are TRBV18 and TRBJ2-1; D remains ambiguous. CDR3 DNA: TGTGCCAGCTCACCACCAACAAACAATGAGCAGTTCTTC. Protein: CASSPPTNNEQFF.